Shown below are 32 T cell receptor beta chains from a single sample sequenced in a study of beta chain features in type 1 diabetes. The whole isolated RNA underwent reverse transcription, so sequencing captured expressed TCRB transcripts. TCRdb's copy holds only in-frame clones and misses some; the assay was immunoSEQ multiplex PCR. Seen here are around 300,000 clones, approximately 8.1% observed once, and the top ten hold more than 1%. The sample was central memory CD4+ T cells from blood. The receptor set was obtained from a woman aged 18-29 years in good health.

This chain links TRBV7-9 with TRBJ2-7; possibly TRBD2 for D (6 bases). The V end lost 5 bases, the J end lost 4 bases, and 24 bases lay between the germline ends. Germline V gene lookup returns CDR1 SEHNR and CDR2 FQNEAQ (reference sequence). The CDR3 is 17 amino acids. CDR3 sequence reads: CASSRRGSRASRYEQYF. CDR3 nucleotide sequence: TGTGCCAGCAGCCGGAGGGGCAGCCGGGCCTCAAGGTACGAGCAGTACTTC. Drawing the rest from reference TRBV7-9 and TRBJ2-7, the complete variable domain is DTGVSQNPRHKITKRGQNVTFRCDPISEHNRLYWYRQTLGQGPEFLTYFQNEAQLEKSRLLSDRFSAERPKGSFSTLEIQRTEQGDSAMYLCASSRRGSRASRYEQYFGPGTRLTVT.

This chain connects TRBV9 to TRBJ2-3, with D possibly being TRBD2 (6 bases). The germline V gene encodes CDR1 SGDLS and CDR2 YYNGEE. Deletions cut 10 bases from V and 4 bases from J, with 16 bases between. This CDR3 has 13 residues. The CDR3 sequence: CADGVGRPDTQYF. In DNA, the CDR3 is TGTGCCGATGGGGTAGGGAGGCCAGATACGCAGTATTTT.

This clone has a handful of counts. This sequence joins TRBV7-9 and TRBJ2-7; TRBD1 matches 11 bases. The CDR3 has 14 residues. Germline V gene lookup returns CDR1 SEHNR and CDR2 FQNEAQ (reference sequence). Losses at the gene ends were 5 bases for V and 5 bases for J; bases not matched to a gene: 5. CDR3 protein: CASSMDRGRNEQYV. In nucleotides, the CDR3 is TGTGCCAGCAGCATGGACAGGGGGCGAAACGAGCAGTACGTC.

This clone has just a few counts. This sequence joins TRBV7-2 and TRBJ1-4; weak D call: TRBD1 (6 bases). Deletions cut 4 bases from V and 5 bases from J, with 17 bases between. The CDR3 has 16 amino acids. Germline-derived CDR1 and CDR2 are SGHTA and FQGNSA. The CDR3, as DNA: TGTGCCAGCAGCTCGCGATACCGGGACAAGAATGAAAAACTGTTTTTT. Residues: CASSSRYRDKNEKLFF. Full variable domain (outside the CDR3, taken from reference TRBV7-2 and TRBJ1-4): GAGVSQSPSNKVTEKGKDVELRCDPISGHTALYWYRQSLGQGLEFLIYFQGNSAPDKSGLPSDRFSAERTGGSVSTLTIQRTQQEDSAVYLCASSSRYRDKNEKLFFGSGTQLSVL.

In this sample, this clone turned up many times. The rearrangement joins TRBV7-9 to TRBJ2-3; TRBD1 is a possible D gene (5 bases). The V gene's germline CDR1 is SEHNR and CDR2 FQNEAQ (reference sequence). The CDR3 spans 15 residues. V shed 0 bases and J shed 0 bases, with 7 bases lying between them. The DNA of the CDR3 is TGTGCCAGCAGCTTAGCGGGGCCGAGCACAGATACGCAGTATTTT. Its protein product is CASSLAGPSTDTQYF.

The chain joins TRBV27 to TRBJ2-5; D possibly uses TRBD1 or TRBD2 (6 bases each). The length of the CDR3 is 13 residues. V was cut by 5 bases and J by 5 bases, with 12 bases left in between. The germline V gene has CDR1 MNHEY and CDR2 SMNVEV (reference sequence). The CDR3 nucleotides read TGTGCCAGCAGTCTCACAGGGAGGGAGACCCAGTACTTC. Amino acids: CASSLTGRETQYF.

This clone was seen at least ten times. Just one base apart from a much larger clone, this may be a read error. The chain links TRBV11-3 to TRBJ2-3; D is unresolved. The germline CDR1 and CDR2 sequences are SGHNT and YENEEA. Trimming removed 3 bases at V and 2 bases at J, with 9 bases between. The length of the CDR3 is 14 residues. The DNA for the CDR3 is TGTGCCAGCAGCTTCGACGGTAACACAGATACGCAGTATTTT. This gives the protein CASSFDGNTDTQYF.

This clone turned up a few times. This chain connects TRBV7-6 to TRBJ2-5; possibly TRBD2 for D (6 bases). Trimming removed 4 bases at V and 2 bases at J, with 23 bases between. In germline, CDR1 is SGHVS, CDR2 FNYEAQ. The CDR3 spans 18 residues. Written as DNA, the CDR3 is TGTGCCAGCAGCTCTCCCCGGGGAGGCCGGGGACGGCAAGAGACCCAGTACTTC. Translation: CASSSPRGGRGRQETQYF.

The chain is built from TRBV18 and TRBJ2-7, with a possible D match to TRBD1 (6 bases). Trimming shortened V by 2 bases and J by 0 bases, and 14 bases separated the two germline ends. Per germline, CDR1 KGHSH and CDR2 LQKENI. This CDR3 has 16 amino acids. CDR3 in amino acids: CASSPGNRDNSYEQYF. The CDR3 DNA is TGTGCCAGCTCACCAGGGAACCGGGACAACTCCTACGAGCAGTACTTC.

The table lists this clone with many counts. The junction shows a germline mismatch at one end, possibly a read error. This specimen includes other DNA sequences encoding the same CDR3. The chain couples TRBV7-2 to TRBJ2-7; 8 bases line up with TRBD2. The CDR3 runs 16 residues. Germline V gene sequence: CDR1 SGHTA, CDR2 FQGNSA. The CDR3 spells CASSHFGGGRAYEQYF. The CDR3 DNA reads TGCGCCAGCAGCCATTTCGGCGGGGGGCGAGCTTACGAGCAGTACTTC.

The chain carries TRBV30 and TRBJ1-3; D is ambiguous. The CDR3 is made up of 13 amino acids. CDR1 and CDR2 from the germline V gene are GTSNPN and SVGIG (reference sequence). V was shortened by 3 bases and J by 3 bases, with 9 bases between the two germline ends. CDR3 amino acids: CAWSGWDGNTIYF. The CDR3 DNA follows: TGTGCCTGGAGCGGTTGGGATGGAAACACCATATATTTT.

There are a few counts of this clone. The J gene is TRBJ2-5, the V gene TRBV6-5; 8 bases fit TRBD1. CDR1 and CDR2 (germline): MNHEY, SVGAGI. J lost 4 bases, V lost 5 bases, and 6 bases had no gene match. This CDR3 is 14 amino acids long. The CDR3 DNA sequence: TGTGCCAGCAGTGGAAGTACAGGGGGAGAGACCCAGTACTTC. It codes for CASSGSTGGETQYF.

Ten or more counts support this clone. This rearrangement joins TRBV29-1 to TRBJ1-2; D remains unclear. Trimming stripped 1 base from V and 2 bases from J, with 5 bases between. The CDR3 runs 12 residues. Germline V gene sequence: CDR1 SQVTM, CDR2 ANQGSEA. The CDR3 DNA reads TGCAGCGTTGAAGGAGAAAACTATGGCTACACCTTC. As protein: CSVEGENYGYTF.

This chain uses TRBV7-9 with TRBJ1-6, with D unclear. The CDR3 consists of 14 residues. Trimming removed 3 bases at V and 8 bases at J, with 11 bases between. CDR1 and CDR2 from the germline V gene are SEHNR and FQNEAQ (reference sequence). In nucleotides, the CDR3 is TGTGCCAGCAGCTTCGGACCCGGTGATTCACCCCTCCACTTT. It is translated as CASSFGPGDSPLHF. The complete variable domain, with remaining parts taken from reference TRBV7-9 and TRBJ1-6, reads DTGVSQNPRHKITKRGQNVTFRCDPISEHNRLYWYRQTLGQGPEFLTYFQNEAQLEKSRLLSDRFSAERPKGSFSTLEIQRTEQGDSAMYLCASSFGPGDSPLHFGNGTRLTVT.

This sequence joins TRBV2 and TRBJ1-5; D might be TRBD1 (5 bases). The CDR3 is 12 residues long. CDR1 SNHLY and CDR2 FYNNEI come from the germline V gene. V shed 8 bases and J shed 6 bases, with 11 bases lying between them. This CDR3 reads CASGQGAQPQHF. The CDR3 nucleotides are TGTGCCAGCGGGCAGGGCGCTCAGCCCCAGCATTTT.

The sample holds many counts of this clone. The chain carries TRBV28 and TRBJ2-7, with D maybe TRBD1 (5 bases). Germline CDR1 is MDHEN and CDR2 is SYDVKM. This CDR3 contains 13 residues. The V end lost 4 bases, the J end lost 9 bases, and 16 bases lay between the germline ends. The CDR3 region is CASSSPTVLPQYV. The CDR3 DNA reads as TGTGCCAGCAGTTCCCCGACAGTTCTACCGCAGTACGTC.

This sequence joins TRBV7-9 and TRBJ2-3; D perhaps matches TRBD1 (6 bases). Trimming shortened V by 1 base and J by 6 bases, and 17 bases separated the two germline ends. The CDR3 runs to 16 residues. Germline values: CDR1 SEHNR, CDR2 FQNEAQ (reference sequence). In DNA form, the CDR3 reads TGTGCCAGCAGCTTAGGGCAACCGGGACAAGGGGATACGCAGTATTTT. This gives the protein CASSLGQPGQGDTQYF.

This clone was counted ten times or more. The chain is built from TRBV7-9 and TRBJ2-3; 7 bases line up with TRBD1. Germline CDR1 and CDR2: SEHNR and FQNEAQ (reference sequence). J was trimmed by 1 base and V by 5 bases; bases with no gene match: 15. This CDR3 contains 18 residues. The CDR3 sequence is CASSGERQGSNRTDTQYF. The CDR3 DNA is TGTGCCAGCAGCGGAGAGCGACAGGGAAGTAATCGCACAGATACGCAGTATTTT.

This sequence joins TRBV13 and TRBJ2-7, with D possibly called TRBD1 or TRBD2 (6 bases each). Per the germline V gene, CDR1 is PRHDT and CDR2 is FYEKMQ (reference sequence). V gave up 5 bases and J gave up 9 bases, with 20 bases separating them. The length of the CDR3 is 14 residues. The CDR3 region has the DNA TGTGCCAGCAGCGCTCCAGGGACAAGCGGGCGGCAGTACTTC. It encodes CASSAPGTSGRQYF.

This clone was detected a few times. The chain carries TRBV19 and TRBJ1-1; 8 bases agree with TRBD1. From germline, CDR1 is LNHDA and CDR2 SQIVND (reference sequence). The CDR3 loop spans 14 amino acids. V shed 3 bases, J shed 4 bases, and the junction held 4 bases outside the gene matches. CDR3 DNA sequence: TGTGCCAGTAGTATGGGTACAGGGGGCACTGAAGCTTTCTTT. It encodes CASSMGTGGTEAFF.

The J gene is TRBJ1-1, the V gene TRBV7-2, with 7 bases lining up with TRBD1. CDR1 and CDR2 from the germline V gene are SGHTA and FQGNSA. CDR3 length: 13 amino acids. Unmatched junction bases numbered 6, after V lost 4 bases and J lost 7 bases. DNA of the CDR3: TGTGCCAGCAGCTCCCACAGGGGTAATGAAGCTTTCTTT. Its protein product is CASSSHRGNEAFF.

There are a few counts of this clone. V gene TRBV11-3 combines with J gene TRBJ2-1; D ambiguous. Trimming removed 6 bases at V and 8 bases at J, with 8 bases between. Germline values: CDR1 SGHNT, CDR2 YENEEA. This CDR3 region has 11 residues. CDR3 sequence: CASSRADEQFF. CDR3 DNA: TGTGCCAGCAGTCGGGCGGATGAGCAGTTCTTC.

The sample holds a few counts of this clone. The V gene is TRBV2, the J gene TRBJ2-7; the D call may be TRBD1 or TRBD2 (5 bases each). Trimming pared 7 bases from V and 1 base from J, leaving 14 bases between. Germline loops: CDR1 SNHLY, CDR2 FYNNEI. The CDR3 loop spans 14 amino acids. In nucleotides, the CDR3 is TGTGCCAGCAAGGTAGAGGGGATTTCCTACGAGCAGTACTTC. Translating gives CASKVEGISYEQYF.

A few counts support this clone. The rearrangement links TRBV5-6 to TRBJ2-3; D is undetermined. The CDR3 covers 13 residues. The V end lost 0 bases, the J end lost 6 bases, and 8 bases lay between the germline ends. The V gene's germline CDR1 is SGHDT and CDR2 YYEEEE. The chain's CDR3 is CASSLVVFDTQYF. The CDR3 nucleotides are TGTGCCAGCAGCTTGGTGGTCTTTGATACGCAGTATTTT. Complete variable domain (other parts from reference TRBV5-6 and TRBJ2-3): DAGVTQSPTHLIKTRGQQVTLRCSPKSGHDTVSWYQQALGQGPQFIFQYYEEEERQRGNFPDRFSGHQFPNYSSELNVNALLLGDSALYLCASSLVVFDTQYFGPGTRLTVL.

This clone was observed at least ten times. Other DNA sequences in the sample encode the same CDR3. The chain couples TRBV6-5 to TRBJ1-2, with 8 bases fitting TRBD1. The length of the CDR3 is 14 residues. CDR1 and CDR2 from the germline V gene are MNHEY and SVGAGI. The J segment lost 4 bases and the V segment lost 5 bases, leaving 6 bases of the junction unmatched. The CDR3 spells CASSPDRGGYGYTF. The CDR3 DNA is TGTGCCAGCAGTCCAGACAGGGGTGGCTATGGCTACACCTTC.

This clone was observed a handful of times. The gene calls are TRBV6-5 and TRBJ1-1; tentative D call: TRBD1 (6 bases). Trimming stripped 5 bases from V and 6 bases from J, with 19 bases between. Germline lookup yields CDR1 MNHEY and CDR2 SVGAGI. The CDR3 spans 15 residues. The CDR3: CASSRQLRGGAEAFF. The CDR3 nucleotides read TGTGCCAGCAGTCGACAGCTCCGAGGGGGAGCTGAAGCTTTCTTT.

The chain carries TRBV29-1 and TRBJ2-2; 8 nucleotides agree with TRBD2. Germline loops: CDR1 SQVTM, CDR2 ANQGSEA. With 7 bases clipped from V and 4 bases from J, the junction kept 5 bases outside the gene matches. This CDR3 spans 13 amino acids. The CDR3 nucleotides read TGCAGCGCTCCCGGGGGGGTCACCGGGGAGCTGTTTTTT. It yields the protein CSAPGGVTGELFF.

This clone was detected a few times. The CDR3 loop reads CASSFKDISGYTF. CDR3 DNA: TGTGCCAGCAGCTTTAAGGACATCTCCGGCTACACCTTC. The V and J genes are TRBV7-9 and TRBJ1-2; weak D call: TRBD1 (5 bases). The CDR3 length is 13 residues. CDR1 and CDR2 from the germline V gene are SEHNR and FQNEAQ (reference sequence). Deletions cut 3 bases from V and 8 bases from J, with 13 bases between.

This clone was seen many times. This chain uses TRBV5-1 with TRBJ2-1; 7 bases fit TRBD2. In germline, CDR1 is SGHRS, CDR2 YFSETQ. J was trimmed by 8 bases and V by 3 bases; bases with no gene match: 11. The CDR3 length is 15 residues. The CDR3 DNA follows: TGCGCCAGCAGCTGGAGGAGCGGGGATGTGGATGAGCAGTTCTTC. Its protein product is CASSWRSGDVDEQFF.

This clone appeared a few times. The chain uses TRBV20-1 and TRBJ1-1; D is unclear. This CDR3 has 11 amino acids. Trimming cost V 6 bases and J 9 bases, with 14 bases left between them. Per the germline V gene, CDR1 is DFQATT and CDR2 is SNEGSKA (reference sequence). The CDR3 reads CSATPTDKAFF. CDR3 DNA: TGCAGTGCCACCCCGACGGATAAAGCTTTCTTT.

This clone has ten or more counts. V is TRBV6-4 and J is TRBJ2-3, with 7 bases that match TRBD2. Germline V gene data show CDR1 as MRHNA and CDR2 as SNTAGT. The V and J ends lost 6 bases and 0 bases, in that order; junction bases with no gene match: 3. This CDR3 has 14 amino acids. CDR3: CASSALASTDTQYF. The CDR3, as DNA: TGTGCCAGCAGCGCACTAGCGAGCACAGATACGCAGTATTTT.

This clone was counted many times. This chain links TRBV4-3 with TRBJ2-1; no reliable D call. The CDR3 extends over 11 amino acids. Trimming stripped 4 bases from V and 9 bases from J, with 7 bases between. Germline V CDR1 and CDR2: LGHNA, YSLEER. CDR3 loop: CASSRNSEQFF. In DNA form, the CDR3 reads TGCGCCAGCAGCCGGAATTCTGAGCAGTTCTTC.